The 24 T cell receptor beta chains in this list originate from one sample, sequenced in a study of T cell repertoires in cytomegalovirus infection. TCRdb analysed the reads with MiXCR anew, one entry per CDR3 protein. There are 630,000 or so distinct CDR3 sequences in the sample; roughly a quarter occur only once, and around 7.6% lies in the top ten. The sequenced sample was CD8+ T cells from PBMCs. Receptors originate from a human donor in good health (CMV status not recorded). Some clones in this sample may be carry-over from other donors' samples.

This clonotype has ten or more counts. This chain connects TRBV7-6 to TRBJ1-6; possible D gene TRBD1, 5 bases. Between the trimmed V and J ends, which lost 4 bases and 9 bases, there was a span of 25 bases. Per the germline V gene, CDR1 is SGHVS and CDR2 is FNYEAQ. The CDR3 spans 18 residues. The CDR3 here is CASSSTARELFSASPLHF. DNA of the CDR3: TGTGCCAGCAGCTCAACGGCCAGGGAACTCTTTTCAGCTTCACCCCTCCACTTT.

The rearrangement links TRBV20-1 to TRBJ2-7, with a possible D match to TRBD2 (6 bases). The V and J ends lost 5 bases and 2 bases respectively, with 13 bases between them. CDR3 length: 13 amino acids. Germline lookup yields CDR1 DFQATT and CDR2 SNEGSKA (reference sequence). The CDR3 region is CSALHGGAYEQYV. In nucleotides, the CDR3 is TGCAGTGCTTTGCATGGCGGGGCCTACGAGCAGTACGTC.

A few counts support this clonotype. This may stem from a read error, because a much larger clone lies one nucleotide away. This chain uses TRBV5-6 with TRBJ2-1; D ambiguous. Germline V gives CDR1 SGHDT, CDR2 YYEEEE. This CDR3 has 11 amino acids. The V gene lost 4 bases and the J gene lost 6 bases, with 5 bases spanning the gap. This CDR3 reads CASSTLNEQFF. CDR3 nucleotide sequence: TGTGCCAGCAGCACGCTCAATGAGCAGTTCTTC.

The genes are TRBV6-4 and TRBJ2-1; D ambiguous. The CDR3 runs 12 residues. Trimming pared 6 bases from V and 5 bases from J, leaving 8 bases between. Germline loops: CDR1 MRHNA, CDR2 SNTAGT. The CDR3 loop is CASSGPHNEQFF. In DNA form, the CDR3 reads TGTGCCAGCAGCGGGCCACACAATGAGCAGTTCTTC.

J is TRBJ2-7 and V is TRBV20-1; D possibly corresponds to TRBD1 (6 bases). The CDR3 extends over 16 amino acids. CDR1 and CDR2 from the germline V gene are DFQATT and SNEGSKA (reference sequence). V was cut by 3 bases and J by 3 bases, with 21 bases left in between. The CDR3 protein is CSASLQGLVRGYEQYF. DNA of the CDR3: TGCAGTGCTAGCCTACAGGGTTTGGTACGGGGCTACGAGCAGTACTTC.

The J gene is TRBJ2-1, the V gene TRBV7-8; TRBD2 agrees at 9 bases. Germline V gene lookup returns CDR1 SGHVS and CDR2 FQNEAQ. This CDR3 is built from 17 residues. Trimming cost V 1 base and J 6 bases; bases outside gene matches: 10. The CDR3 loop reads CASSLVIGRGGLNEQFF. Here the CDR3 DNA reads TGTGCCAGCAGCTTAGTAATCGGGCGGGGGGGCCTCAATGAGCAGTTCTTC.

CDR3 bases: TGCGCCAGCAGCCAAGATCGAGGGACTCCAGAGACCCAGTACTTC. Amino acid sequence: CASSQDRGTPETQYF. The gene calls are TRBV4-1 and TRBJ2-5; tentative D call: TRBD2 (6 bases). Trimming pared 0 bases from V and 4 bases from J, leaving 12 bases between. CDR3 length: 15 residues. In germline, CDR1 is MGHRA, CDR2 YSYEKL.

The chain is built from TRBV15 and TRBJ1-5; D possibly corresponds to TRBD1 (6 bases). The CDR3 runs to 17 residues. Germline CDR1 is LNHNV and CDR2 is YYDKDF (reference sequence). Trimming took off 0 bases at V and 5 bases at J, with 17 bases between the two ends. The CDR3 region has the DNA TGTGCCACCAGCAGAGACCTATCCACAGGGTGGGATCAGCCCCAGCATTTT. This translates into CATSRDLSTGWDQPQHF.

This clonotype has ten or more counts. J is TRBJ2-5 and V is TRBV12-3 or TRBV12-4; D may be TRBD2 (5 bases). V was shortened by 2 bases and J by 9 bases, with 13 bases between the two germline ends. The CDR3 contains 13 residues. CDR3 amino acids: CASSLSDSRAQYF. The CDR3 DNA is TGTGCCAGCAGTTTATCGGACTCAAGGGCCCAGTACTTC.

V is TRBV6-4 and J is TRBJ1-2; no firm D call. The CDR3 totals 16 residues. Per germline, CDR1 MRHNA and CDR2 SNTAGT. V shed 2 bases and J shed 6 bases, with 19 bases lying between them. The CDR3 protein is CASSDSSQVVWDGYTF. In DNA, the CDR3 is TGTGCCAGCAGTGACAGTTCCCAGGTCGTATGGGATGGCTACACCTTC.

This clonotype was seen ten or more times. The chain combines TRBV7-9 with TRBJ2-7; D may be TRBD2 (6 bases). The CDR3 has 16 amino acids. The germline gives CDR1 SEHNR, CDR2 FQNEAQ (reference sequence). Trimming left V 0 bases short and J 6 bases short, with 18 bases between. CDR3 DNA sequence: TGTGCCAGCAGCTTAGCCCACGGGGGACGACTTGGCGAGCAGTACTTC. Translating gives CASSLAHGGRLGEQYF.

The rearrangement uses TRBV4-1 and TRBJ2-7; D unclear. The CDR3 has 13 amino acids. V was trimmed by 3 bases and J by 3 bases, leaving 9 bases between them. Looked up from germline, CDR1 is MGHRA and CDR2 is YSYEKL. The CDR3 region has the DNA TGCGCCAGCAGCCATGGGGAAAACTACGAGCAGTACTTC. It specifies CASSHGENYEQYF.

The V gene is TRBV7-3, the J gene TRBJ2-1; D is tentatively TRBD1 or TRBD2 (5 bases each). The CDR3 sequence is 16 residues long. Germline CDR1 is SGHTA and CDR2 is FQGTGA. Trimming left V 1 base short and J 4 bases short, with 14 bases between. CDR3 amino acids: CASSLMSRDLYNEQFF. The DNA of the CDR3 is TGTGCCAGCAGCTTAATGTCAAGGGACCTTTACAATGAGCAGTTCTTC.

In this sample, this clonotype turned up many times. The V gene is TRBV28, the J gene TRBJ2-5, with 7 positions matching TRBD1. The V gene's germline CDR1 is MDHEN and CDR2 SYDVKM. V lost 2 bases and J lost 5; bases outside the gene matches: 5. The CDR3 runs 14 residues. The CDR3 loop is CASSLGDSPETQYF. DNA for the CDR3: TGTGCCAGCAGTTTAGGGGACAGCCCTGAGACCCAGTACTTC. Together with reference TRBV28 and TRBJ2-5, the CDR3 gives the full variable domain: DVKVTQSSRYLVKRTGEKVFLECVQDMDHENMFWYRQDPGLGLRLIYFSYDVKMKEKGDIPEGYSVSREKKERFSLILESASTNQTSMYLCASSLGDSPETQYFGPGTRLLVL.

The V gene is TRBV15, the J gene TRBJ2-1; D remains unclear. This CDR3 is 14 amino acids long. The germline V gene encodes CDR1 LNHNV and CDR2 YYDKDF (reference sequence). Trimming took 0 bases from V and 7 from J, leaving 10 bases between them. The CDR3 nucleotides read TGTGCCACCAGCAGAGATCGGCAGTTTAATGAGCAGTTCTTC. It yields the protein CATSRDRQFNEQFF. The full variable domain, in which reference TRBV15 and TRBJ2-1 provide the parts outside the CDR3, is DAMVIQNPRYQVTQFGKPVTLSCSQTLNHNVMYWYQQKSSQAPKLLFHYYDKDFNNEADTPDNFQSRRPNTSFCFLDIRSPGLGDTAMYLCATSRDRQFNEQFFGPGTRLTVL.

At least ten counts were recorded for this clonotype. The chain recombines TRBV7-6 with TRBJ1-5; D may be TRBD1 (5 bases). The CDR3 is made up of 15 amino acids. V was pared by 5 bases and J by 7 bases, with 18 bases between. Germline V gene sequence: CDR1 SGHVS, CDR2 FNYEAQ. The CDR3 DNA follows: TGTGCCAGCAGCAAGGGACTGGACCAAGGACAGCCCCAGCATTTT. Its translation is CASSKGLDQGQPQHF.

V usage is TRBV7-6 and J usage is TRBJ1-4, with TRBD1 as a possible D gene (5 bases). Germline loops: CDR1 SGHVS, CDR2 FNYEAQ. The CDR3 runs 14 residues. V lost 5 bases and J lost 7, with 14 bases in between. The CDR3 is CASSPALRGEKLFF. CDR3 nucleotide sequence: TGTGCCAGCAGCCCCGCGTTGAGGGGTGAAAAACTGTTTTTT.

This clonotype was seen ten or more times. DNA of the CDR3: TGTGCCAGCAGCCCCCGCGCGGGTATACACGAGCAGTACGTC. This sequence encodes CASSPRAGIHEQYV. J is TRBJ2-7 and V is TRBV7-8, with a possible D match to TRBD2 (5 bases). This CDR3 region has 14 residues. V lost 5 bases to trimming and J lost 5 bases, with 16 bases between them. Germline values: CDR1 SGHVS, CDR2 FQNEAQ.

This chain joins TRBV6-5 and TRBJ2-1; TRBD2 matches 11 bases. J lost 0 bases, V lost 0 bases, and 10 bases had no gene match. The CDR3 totals 20 residues. The germline CDR1 and CDR2 sequences are MNHEY and SVGAGI. The CDR3 loop is CASSYSHTSGGLSSYNEQFF. The CDR3 DNA reads as TGTGCCAGCAGTTACTCCCACACTAGCGGGGGCCTCAGCTCCTACAATGAGCAGTTCTTC.

The chain has TRBV29-1 and TRBJ1-3; 7 nucleotides match TRBD1. The length of the CDR3 is 13 residues. CDR1 and CDR2 (germline): SQVTM, ANQGSEA. V shed 7 bases and J 3 bases; nucleotides not matched to a gene: 6. CDR3 bases: TGCAGCGACCTTGACAGGGATGGAAACACCATATATTTT. Translation gives CSDLDRDGNTIYF.

This clonotype was seen repeatedly, ten times or more. The V gene is TRBV7-6, the J gene TRBJ2-3; 8 positions agree with TRBD1. J lost 14 bases, V lost 1 base, and 8 bases had no gene match. In germline, CDR1 is SGHVS, CDR2 FNYEAQ. The length of the CDR3 is 13 residues. The CDR3 DNA reads as TGTGCCAGCAGCTTAGACTGGACAGGGTTGGTGTATTTT. Protein: CASSLDWTGLVYF.

This clonotype came up a few times. The chain links TRBV20-1 to TRBJ2-3; 9 bases line up with TRBD1. Looked up from germline, CDR1 is DFQATT and CDR2 is SNEGSKA (reference sequence). V dropped 1 base and J dropped 4; count of bases not matched to a gene: 6. This CDR3 region has 15 residues. CDR3 coding DNA: TGCAGTGCTAGAGGCTGGGACAGGGAGGCAGATACGCAGTATTTT. It translates to CSARGWDREADTQYF.

Many counts were recorded for this clonotype. The J gene is TRBJ2-7, the V gene TRBV7-2, with D perhaps TRBD1 or TRBD2 (6 bases each). The germline gives CDR1 SGHTA, CDR2 FQGNSA. This CDR3 comprises 14 residues. The V and J ends lost 1 base and 5 bases respectively, with 12 bases between them. This chain's CDR3 is CASSLVGGLHEQYF. The CDR3 nucleotides are TGTGCCAGCAGCTTAGTAGGGGGGCTCCACGAGCAGTACTTC.

About this clonotype itself: A much larger clonotype is one base distant, so this may be a read error. The chain joins TRBV7-8 to TRBJ1-5; D unclear. The CDR3 runs 14 residues. Germline V gives CDR1 SGHVS, CDR2 FQNEAQ. The CDR3, as DNA: TGTGTCAGCAGCTTCATTGGGGAAAATCAGCCCCAGCATTTT. Translated: CVSSFIGENQPQHF. Variable domain in full (rest from reference TRBV7-8 and TRBJ1-5): GAGVSQSPRYKVAKRGQDVALRCDPISGHVSLFWYQQALGQGPEFLTYFQNEAQLDKSGLPSDRFFAERPEGSVSTLKIQRTQQEDSAVYLCVSSFIGENQPQHFGDGTRLSIL.